This T cell receptor (beta chain) was sequenced for a study of CXCR3-negative and CXCR3-positive naive CD8 T cells. Study observations and caveats: Naive CXCR3-positive cells had TRB CDR3s more hydrophobic than those of CXCR3-negative naive cells.

Libraries were UMI-labeled 5' RACE TRB cDNA. From the 5' RACE reads, TCRdb lists one entry per CDR3 protein and no DNA. The sample holds tens of thousands of distinct CDR3 sequences. Worth noting for this clonotype: Antigen: not known.

This CDR3 contains 15 residues. Germline lookup yields CDR1 LGHDT and CDR2 YNNKEL (reference sequence). The rearrangement joins TRBV3-1 to TRBJ2-3; TCRdb reports TRBD1, a call that lacks DNA to check it against. The sequencing input was naive CXCR3+ CD8+ T cells from blood. Indicated subset: CD45RO-CCR7+CD27+CD95- naive CD8+ T cells expressing CXCR3 (TNR3+). The sequence was obtained from a human donor in good health. Some clones in this sample may be carry-over from other donors' samples. The CDR3 is CASSQGTGRADTQYF.